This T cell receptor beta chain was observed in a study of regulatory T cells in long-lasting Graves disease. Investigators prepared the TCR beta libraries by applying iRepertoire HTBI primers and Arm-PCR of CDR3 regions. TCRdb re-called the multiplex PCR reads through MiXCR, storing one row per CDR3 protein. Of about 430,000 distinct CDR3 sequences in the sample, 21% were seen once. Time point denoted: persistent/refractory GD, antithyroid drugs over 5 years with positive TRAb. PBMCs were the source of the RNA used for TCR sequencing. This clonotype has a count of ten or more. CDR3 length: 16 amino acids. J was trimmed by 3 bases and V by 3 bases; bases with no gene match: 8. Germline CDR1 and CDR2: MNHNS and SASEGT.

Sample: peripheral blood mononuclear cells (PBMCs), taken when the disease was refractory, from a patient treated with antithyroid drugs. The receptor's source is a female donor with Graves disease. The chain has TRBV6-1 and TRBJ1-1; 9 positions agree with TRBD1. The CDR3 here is CASSDRTGVGDTEAFF. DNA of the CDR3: TGTGCCAGCAGTGACAGGACAGGGGTTGGGGACACTGAAGCTTTCTTT.